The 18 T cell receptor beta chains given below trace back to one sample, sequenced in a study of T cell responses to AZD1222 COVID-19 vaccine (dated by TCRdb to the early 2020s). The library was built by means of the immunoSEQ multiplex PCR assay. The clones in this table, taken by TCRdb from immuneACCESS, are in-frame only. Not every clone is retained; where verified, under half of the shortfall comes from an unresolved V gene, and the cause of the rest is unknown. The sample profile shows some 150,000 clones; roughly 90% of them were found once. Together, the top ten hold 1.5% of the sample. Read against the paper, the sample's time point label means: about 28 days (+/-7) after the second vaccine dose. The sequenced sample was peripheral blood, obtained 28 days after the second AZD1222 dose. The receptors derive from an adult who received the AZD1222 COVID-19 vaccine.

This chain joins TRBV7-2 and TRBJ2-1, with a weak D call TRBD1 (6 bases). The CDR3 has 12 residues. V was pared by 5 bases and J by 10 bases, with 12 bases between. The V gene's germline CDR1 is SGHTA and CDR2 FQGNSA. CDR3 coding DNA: TGTGCCAGCAGCGCAGGGGCGGAGGAGCAGTTCTTC. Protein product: CASSAGAEEQFF.

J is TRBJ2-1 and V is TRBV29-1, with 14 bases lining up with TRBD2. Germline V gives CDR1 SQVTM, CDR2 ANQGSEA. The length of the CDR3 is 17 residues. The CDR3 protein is CRALGLAGVHYDNEQFF. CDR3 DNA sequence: TGCAGGGCCCTGGGACTAGCGGGAGTCCATTATGACAATGAGCAGTTCTTC.

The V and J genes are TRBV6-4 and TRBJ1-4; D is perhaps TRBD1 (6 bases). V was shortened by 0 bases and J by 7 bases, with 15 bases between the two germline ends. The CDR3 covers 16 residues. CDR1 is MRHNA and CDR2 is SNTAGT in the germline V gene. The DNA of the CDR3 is TGTGCCAGCAGTGACTCGAGGGGGGCCAGGGGTGAAAAACTGTTTTTT. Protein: CASSDSRGARGEKLFF.

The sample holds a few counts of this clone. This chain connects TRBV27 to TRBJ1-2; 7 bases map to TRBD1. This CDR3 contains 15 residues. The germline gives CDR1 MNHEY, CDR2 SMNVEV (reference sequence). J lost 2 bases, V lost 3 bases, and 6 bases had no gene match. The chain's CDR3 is CASSFGPGGNYGYTF. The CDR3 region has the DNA TGTGCCAGCAGTTTTGGTCCAGGGGGAAACTATGGCTACACCTTC.

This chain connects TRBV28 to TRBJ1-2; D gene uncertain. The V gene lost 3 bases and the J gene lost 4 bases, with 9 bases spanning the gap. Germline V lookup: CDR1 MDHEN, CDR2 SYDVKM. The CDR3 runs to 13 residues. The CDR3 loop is CASSFRGLYGYTF. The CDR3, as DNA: TGTGCCAGCAGTTTCCGCGGGCTCTATGGCTACACCTTC.

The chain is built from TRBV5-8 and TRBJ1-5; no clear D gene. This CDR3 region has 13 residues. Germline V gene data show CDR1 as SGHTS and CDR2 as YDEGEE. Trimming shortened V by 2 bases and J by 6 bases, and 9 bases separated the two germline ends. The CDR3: CASSFDRSQPQHF. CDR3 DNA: TGTGCCAGCAGCTTCGATCGAAGTCAGCCCCAGCATTTT.

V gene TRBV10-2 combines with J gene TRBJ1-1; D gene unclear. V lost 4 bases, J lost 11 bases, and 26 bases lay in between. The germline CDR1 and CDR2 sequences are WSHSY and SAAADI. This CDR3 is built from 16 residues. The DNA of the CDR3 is TGCGCCAGCAGTGGGTTCTACGGGAGGGTGGATTCTGGGGCTTTCTTT. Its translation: CASSGFYGRVDSGAFF.

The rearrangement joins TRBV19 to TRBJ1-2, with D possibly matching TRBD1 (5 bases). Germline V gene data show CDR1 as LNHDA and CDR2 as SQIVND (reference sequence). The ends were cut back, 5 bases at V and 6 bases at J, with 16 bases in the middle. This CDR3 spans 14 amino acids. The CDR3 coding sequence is TGTGCCAGTAGTTTCACAGGCGCGGAACATGGCTACACCTTC. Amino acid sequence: CASSFTGAEHGYTF.

The CDR3: CASTQKSMGKTYNEQFF. Here the CDR3 DNA reads TGTGCCAGTACCCAAAAATCAATGGGGAAAACCTACAATGAGCAGTTCTTC. The rearrangement joins TRBV19 to TRBJ2-1; D not certain. Trimming removed 7 bases at V and 2 bases at J, with 21 bases between. Germline loops: CDR1 LNHDA, CDR2 SQIVND (reference sequence). The CDR3 totals 17 residues.

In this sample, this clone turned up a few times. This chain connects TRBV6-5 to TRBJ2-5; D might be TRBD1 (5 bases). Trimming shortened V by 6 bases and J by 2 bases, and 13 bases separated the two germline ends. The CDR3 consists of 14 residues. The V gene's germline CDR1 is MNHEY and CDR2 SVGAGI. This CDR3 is CASRPADRQETQYF. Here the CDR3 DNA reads TGTGCCAGCAGACCTGCCGACAGACAAGAGACCCAGTACTTC.

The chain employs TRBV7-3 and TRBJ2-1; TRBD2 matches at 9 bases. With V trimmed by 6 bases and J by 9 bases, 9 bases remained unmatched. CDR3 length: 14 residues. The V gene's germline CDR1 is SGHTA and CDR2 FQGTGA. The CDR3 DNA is TGTGCCAGCAGTCGGCGGGAGGGACGGAGTGAGCAGTTCTTC. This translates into CASSRREGRSEQFF. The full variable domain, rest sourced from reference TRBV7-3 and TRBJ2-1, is GAGVSQTPSNKVTEKGKYVELRCDPISGHTALYWYRQSLGQGPEFLIYFQGTGAADDSGLPNDRFFAVRPEGSVSTLKIQRTERGDSAVYLCASSRREGRSEQFFGPGTRLTVL.

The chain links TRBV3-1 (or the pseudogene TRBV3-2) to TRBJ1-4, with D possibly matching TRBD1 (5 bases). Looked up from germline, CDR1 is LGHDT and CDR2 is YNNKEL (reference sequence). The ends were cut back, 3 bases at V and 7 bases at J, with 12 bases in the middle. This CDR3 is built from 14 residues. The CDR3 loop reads CASSHRDYGEKLFF. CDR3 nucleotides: TGTGCCAGCAGCCACAGGGACTATGGTGAAAAACTGTTTTTT.

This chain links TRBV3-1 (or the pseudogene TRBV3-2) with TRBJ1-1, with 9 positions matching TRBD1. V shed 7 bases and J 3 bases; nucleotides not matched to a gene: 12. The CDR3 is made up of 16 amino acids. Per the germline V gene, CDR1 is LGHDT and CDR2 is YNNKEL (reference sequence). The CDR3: CASMTGQGLPDTEAFF. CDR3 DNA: TGTGCCAGCATGACGGGACAGGGCCTTCCGGACACTGAAGCTTTCTTT.

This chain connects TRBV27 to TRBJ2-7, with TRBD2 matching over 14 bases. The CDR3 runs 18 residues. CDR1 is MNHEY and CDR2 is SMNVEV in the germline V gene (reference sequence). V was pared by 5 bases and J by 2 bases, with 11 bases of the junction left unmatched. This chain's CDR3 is CASSTSAGTSGSPYEQYF. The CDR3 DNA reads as TGTGCCAGCAGTACCTCCGCCGGGACTAGCGGGAGTCCCTACGAGCAGTACTTC.

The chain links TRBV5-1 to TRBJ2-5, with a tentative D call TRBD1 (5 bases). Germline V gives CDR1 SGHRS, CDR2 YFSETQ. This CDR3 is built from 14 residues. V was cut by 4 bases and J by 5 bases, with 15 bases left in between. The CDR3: CASSPGAGLETQYF. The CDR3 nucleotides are TGCGCCAGCAGCCCCGGCGCAGGGTTGGAGACCCAGTACTTC.

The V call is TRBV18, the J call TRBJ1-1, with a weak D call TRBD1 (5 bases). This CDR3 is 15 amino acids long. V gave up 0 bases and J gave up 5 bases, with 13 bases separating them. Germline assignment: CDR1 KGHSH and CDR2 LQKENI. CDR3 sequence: CASSPPAGRGTEAFF. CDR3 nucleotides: TGTGCCAGCTCACCACCGGCGGGGCGCGGGACTGAAGCTTTCTTT.

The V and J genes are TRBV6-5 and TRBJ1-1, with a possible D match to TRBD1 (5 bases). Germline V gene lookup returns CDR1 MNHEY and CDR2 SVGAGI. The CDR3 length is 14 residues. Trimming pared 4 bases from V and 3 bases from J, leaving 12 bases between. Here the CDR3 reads CASSSRWGDTEAFF. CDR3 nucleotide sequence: TGTGCCAGCAGTTCTCGCTGGGGCGACACTGAAGCTTTCTTT.

CDR3: CASSPSRYEQYF. CDR3 DNA: TGTGCCAGCAGCCCCTCCAGGTACGAGCAGTACTTC. The rearrangement uses TRBV28 and TRBJ2-7, with D unclear. V was trimmed by 6 bases and J by 4 bases, leaving 10 bases between them. This CDR3 has 12 amino acids. From germline, CDR1 is MDHEN and CDR2 SYDVKM.